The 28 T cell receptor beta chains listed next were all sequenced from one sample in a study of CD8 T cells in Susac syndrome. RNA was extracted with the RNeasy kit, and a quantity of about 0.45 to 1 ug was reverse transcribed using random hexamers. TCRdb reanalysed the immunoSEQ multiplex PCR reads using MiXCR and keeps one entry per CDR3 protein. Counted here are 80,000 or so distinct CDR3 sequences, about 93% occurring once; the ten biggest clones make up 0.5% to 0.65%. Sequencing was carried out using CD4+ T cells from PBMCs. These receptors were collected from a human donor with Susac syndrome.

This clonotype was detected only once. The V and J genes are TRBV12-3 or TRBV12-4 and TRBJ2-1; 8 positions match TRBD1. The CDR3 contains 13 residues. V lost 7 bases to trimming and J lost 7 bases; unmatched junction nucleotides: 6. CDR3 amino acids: CASTRRQGNEQFF. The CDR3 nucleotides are TGTGCCAGCACTAGAAGACAGGGGAATGAGCAGTTCTTC.

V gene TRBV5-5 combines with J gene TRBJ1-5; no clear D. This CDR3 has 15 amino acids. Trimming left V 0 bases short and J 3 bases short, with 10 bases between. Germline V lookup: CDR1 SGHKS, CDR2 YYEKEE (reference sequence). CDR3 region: CASSLVGIFNQPQHF. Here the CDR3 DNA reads TGTGCCAGCAGCTTGGTCGGGATATTCAATCAGCCCCAGCATTTT.

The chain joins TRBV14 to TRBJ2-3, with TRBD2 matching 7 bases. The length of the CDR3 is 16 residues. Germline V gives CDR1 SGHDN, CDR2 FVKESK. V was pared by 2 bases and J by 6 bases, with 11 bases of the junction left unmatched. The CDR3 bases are TGTGCCAGCAGCCAACTACTACGCGTCGGGAGGGATACGCAGTATTTT. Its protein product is CASSQLLRVGRDTQYF. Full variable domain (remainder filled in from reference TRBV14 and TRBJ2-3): EAGVTQFPSHSVIEKGQTVTLRCDPISGHDNLYWYRRVMGKEIKFLLHFVKESKQDESGMPNNRFLAERTGGTYSTLKVQPAELEDSGVYFCASSQLLRVGRDTQYFGPGTRLTVL.

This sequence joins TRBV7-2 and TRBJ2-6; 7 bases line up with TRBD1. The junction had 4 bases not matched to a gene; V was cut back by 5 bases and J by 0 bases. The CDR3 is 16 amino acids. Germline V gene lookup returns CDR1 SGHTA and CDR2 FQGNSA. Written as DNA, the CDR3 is TGTGCCAGCAGCGGGACAGTCTTCTCTGGGGCCAACGTCCTGACTTTC. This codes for CASSGTVFSGANVLTF.

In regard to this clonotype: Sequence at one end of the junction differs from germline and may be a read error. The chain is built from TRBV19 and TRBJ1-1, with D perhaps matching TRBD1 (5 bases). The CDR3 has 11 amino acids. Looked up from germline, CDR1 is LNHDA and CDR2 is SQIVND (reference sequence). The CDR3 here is CASSMDTEAFF. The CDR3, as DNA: TGTGCCAGTAGTATGGACACTGAAGCTTTTTTT. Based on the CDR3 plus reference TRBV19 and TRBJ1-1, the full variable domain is DGGITQSPKYLFRKEGQNVTLSCEQNLNHDAMYWYRQDPGQGLRLIYYSQIVNDFQKGDIAEGYSVSREKKESFPLTVTSAQKNPTAFYLCASSMDTEAFFGQGTRLTVV.

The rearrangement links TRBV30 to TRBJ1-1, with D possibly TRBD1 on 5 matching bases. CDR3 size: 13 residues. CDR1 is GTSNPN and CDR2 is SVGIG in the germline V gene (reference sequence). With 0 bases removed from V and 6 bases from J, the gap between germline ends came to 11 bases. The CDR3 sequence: CAWSVRGYAEAFF. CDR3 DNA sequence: TGTGCCTGGAGTGTGAGGGGCTACGCTGAAGCTTTCTTT. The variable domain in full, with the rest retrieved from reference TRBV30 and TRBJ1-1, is SQTIHQWPATLVQPVGSPLSLECTVEGTSNPNLYWYRQAAGRGLQLLFYSVGIGQISSEVPQNLSASRPQDRQFILSSKKLLLSDSGFYLCAWSVRGYAEAFFGQGTRLTVV.

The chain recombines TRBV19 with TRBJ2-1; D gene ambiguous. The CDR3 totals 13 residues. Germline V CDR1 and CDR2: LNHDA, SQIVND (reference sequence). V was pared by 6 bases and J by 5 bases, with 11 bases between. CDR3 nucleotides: TGTGCCAGTAGAAATGGGCGGCACAATGAGCAGTTCTTC. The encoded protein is CASRNGRHNEQFF.

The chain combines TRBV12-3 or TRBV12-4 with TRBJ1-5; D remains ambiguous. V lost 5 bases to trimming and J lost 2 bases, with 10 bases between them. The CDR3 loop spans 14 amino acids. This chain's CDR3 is CASSGGWGNQPQHF. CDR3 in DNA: TGTGCCAGCAGTGGTGGGTGGGGCAATCAGCCCCAGCATTTT.

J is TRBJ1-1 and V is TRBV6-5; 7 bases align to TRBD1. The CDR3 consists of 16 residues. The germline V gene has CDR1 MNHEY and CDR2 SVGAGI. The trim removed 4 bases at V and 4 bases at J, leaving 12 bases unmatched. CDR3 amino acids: CASSFSLQGIATEAFF. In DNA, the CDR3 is TGTGCCAGCAGTTTTTCACTACAGGGGATAGCCACTGAAGCTTTCTTT.

CDR3 DNA: TGTGCCAGCAGCTTAGGAACAGGGGGCCGAGGACAGCCCCAGCATTTT. Its protein product is CASSLGTGGRGQPQHF. The rearrangement links TRBV7-2 to TRBJ1-5, with TRBD1 matching 9 bases. V lost 1 base to trimming and J lost 7 bases; unmatched junction nucleotides: 8. Germline V gene sequence: CDR1 SGHTA, CDR2 FQGNSA. CDR3 length equals 16 residues.

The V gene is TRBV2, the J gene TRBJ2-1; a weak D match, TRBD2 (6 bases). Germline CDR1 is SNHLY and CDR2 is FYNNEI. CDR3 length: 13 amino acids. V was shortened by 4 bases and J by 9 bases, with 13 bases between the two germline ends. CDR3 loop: CASSGVLRGEQFF. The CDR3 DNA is TGTGCCAGCAGTGGGGTCCTGCGGGGTGAGCAGTTCTTC. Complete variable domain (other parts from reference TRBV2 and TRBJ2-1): EPEVTQTPSHQVTQMGQEVILRCVPISNHLYFYWYRQILGQKVEFLVSFYNNEISEKSEIFDDQFSVERPDGSNFTLKIRSTKLEDSAMYFCASSGVLRGEQFFGPGTRLTVL.

For the CDR3, the DNA is TGTGCCAGCAGCCCTGGCGGGACTCAGTGGCAAGAGCAGTACTTC. Its translation is CASSPGGTQWQEQYF. This chain joins TRBV7-2 and TRBJ2-7; possibly TRBD2 for D (6 bases). From germline, CDR1 is SGHTA and CDR2 FQGNSA. The CDR3 extends over 15 amino acids. Trimming pared 5 bases from V and 7 bases from J, leaving 21 bases between. Together with reference TRBV7-2 and TRBJ2-7, the CDR3 gives the full variable domain: GAGVSQSPSNKVTEKGKDVELRCDPISGHTALYWYRQSLGQGLEFLIYFQGNSAPDKSGLPSDRFSAERTGGSVSTLTIQRTQQEDSAVYLCASSPGGTQWQEQYFGPGTRLTVT.

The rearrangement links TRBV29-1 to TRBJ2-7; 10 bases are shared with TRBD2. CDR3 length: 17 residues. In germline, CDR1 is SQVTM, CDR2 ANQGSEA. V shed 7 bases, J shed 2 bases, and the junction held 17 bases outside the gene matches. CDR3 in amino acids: CSGPRSSGRSVAYEQYF. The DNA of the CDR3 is TGCAGCGGGCCAAGGTCTAGCGGGAGAAGCGTGGCCTACGAGCAGTACTTC.

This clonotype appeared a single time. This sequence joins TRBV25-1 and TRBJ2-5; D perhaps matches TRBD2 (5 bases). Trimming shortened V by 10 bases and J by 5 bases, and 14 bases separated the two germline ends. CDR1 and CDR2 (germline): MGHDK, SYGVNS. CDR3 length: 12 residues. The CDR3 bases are TGTGCCATTTCGACCCCGGGGGAGACCCAGTACTTC. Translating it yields CAISTPGETQYF. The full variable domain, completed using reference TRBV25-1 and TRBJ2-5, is EADIYQTPRYLVIGTGKKITLECSQTMGHDKMYWYQQDPGMELHLIHYSYGVNSTEKGDLSSESTVSRIRTEHFPLTLESARPSHTSQYLCAISTPGETQYFGPGTRLLVL.

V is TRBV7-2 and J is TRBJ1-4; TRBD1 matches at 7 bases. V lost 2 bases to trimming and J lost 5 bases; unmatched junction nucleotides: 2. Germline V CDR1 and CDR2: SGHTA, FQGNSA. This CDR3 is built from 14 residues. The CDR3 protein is CASSLTGANEKLFF. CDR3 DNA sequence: TGTGCCAGCAGCTTAACAGGGGCGAATGAAAAACTGTTTTTT.

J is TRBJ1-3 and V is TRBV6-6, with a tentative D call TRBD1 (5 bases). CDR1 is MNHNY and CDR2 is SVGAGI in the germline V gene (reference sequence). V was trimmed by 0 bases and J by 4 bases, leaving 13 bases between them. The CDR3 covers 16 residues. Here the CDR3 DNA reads TGTGCCAGCAGTTACTCCGGGGACCGTGTCGGAAACACCATATATTTT. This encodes CASSYSGDRVGNTIYF.

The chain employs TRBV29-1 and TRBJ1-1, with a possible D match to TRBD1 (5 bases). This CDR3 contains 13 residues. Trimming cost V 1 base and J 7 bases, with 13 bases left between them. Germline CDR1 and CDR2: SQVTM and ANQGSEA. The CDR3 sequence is CSVEGRARNEAFF. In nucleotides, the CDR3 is TGCAGCGTTGAAGGCAGGGCCCGAAATGAAGCTTTCTTT.

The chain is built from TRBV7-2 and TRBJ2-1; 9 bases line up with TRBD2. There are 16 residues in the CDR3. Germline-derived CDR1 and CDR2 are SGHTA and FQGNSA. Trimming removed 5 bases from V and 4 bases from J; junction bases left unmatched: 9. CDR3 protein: CASSLSAGGAYNEQFF. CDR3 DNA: TGTGCCAGCAGCCTATCAGCGGGAGGCGCTTACAATGAGCAGTTCTTC.

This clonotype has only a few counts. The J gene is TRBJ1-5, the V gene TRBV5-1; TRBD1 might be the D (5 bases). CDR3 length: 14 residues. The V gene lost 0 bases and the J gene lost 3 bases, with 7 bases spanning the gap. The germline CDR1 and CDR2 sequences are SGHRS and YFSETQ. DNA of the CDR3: TGCGCCAGCAGCTTGGAGGGGCTCAATCAGCCCCAGCATTTT. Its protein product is CASSLEGLNQPQHF.

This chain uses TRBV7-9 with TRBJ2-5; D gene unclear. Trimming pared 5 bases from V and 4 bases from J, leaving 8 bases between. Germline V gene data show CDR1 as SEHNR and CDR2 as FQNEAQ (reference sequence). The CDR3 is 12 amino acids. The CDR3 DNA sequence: TGTGCCAGCAGCCCCCCCCGAGAGACCCAGTACTTC. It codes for CASSPPRETQYF.

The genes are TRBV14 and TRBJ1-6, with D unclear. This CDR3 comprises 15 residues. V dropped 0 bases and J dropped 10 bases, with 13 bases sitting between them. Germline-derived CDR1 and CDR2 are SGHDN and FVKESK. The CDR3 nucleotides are TGTGCCAGCAGCCAAGACTACAGTGGTAGGTCACCCCTCCACTTT. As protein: CASSQDYSGRSPLHF. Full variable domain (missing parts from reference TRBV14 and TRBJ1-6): EAGVTQFPSHSVIEKGQTVTLRCDPISGHDNLYWYRRVMGKEIKFLLHFVKESKQDESGMPNNRFLAERTGGTYSTLKVQPAELEDSGVYFCASSQDYSGRSPLHFGNGTRLTVT.

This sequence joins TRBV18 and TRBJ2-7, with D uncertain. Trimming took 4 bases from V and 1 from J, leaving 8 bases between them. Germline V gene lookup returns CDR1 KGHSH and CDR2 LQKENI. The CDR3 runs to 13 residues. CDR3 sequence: CASSQTVSYEQYF. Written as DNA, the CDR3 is TGTGCCAGCTCACAGACGGTATCCTACGAGCAGTACTTC.

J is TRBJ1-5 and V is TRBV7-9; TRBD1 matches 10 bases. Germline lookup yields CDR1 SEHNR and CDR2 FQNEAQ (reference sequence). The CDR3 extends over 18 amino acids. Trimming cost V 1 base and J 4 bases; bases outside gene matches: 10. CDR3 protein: CASSLGIPGTGVNQPQHF. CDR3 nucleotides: TGTGCCAGCAGCTTAGGAATCCCCGGGACAGGGGTTAATCAGCCCCAGCATTTT.

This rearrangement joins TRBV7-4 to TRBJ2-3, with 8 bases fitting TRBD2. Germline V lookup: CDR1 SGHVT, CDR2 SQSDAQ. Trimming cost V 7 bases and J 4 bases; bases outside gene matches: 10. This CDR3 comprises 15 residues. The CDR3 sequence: CASTTGGAPPDTQYF. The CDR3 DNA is TGTGCCAGCACCACCGGGGGGGCCCCCCCAGATACGCAGTATTTT. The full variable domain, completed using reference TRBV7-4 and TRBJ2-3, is GAGVSQSPRYKVAKRGRDVALRCDSISGHVTLYWYRQTLGQGSEVLTYSQSDAQRDKSGRPSGRFSAERPERSVSTLKIQRTEQGDSAVYLCASTTGGAPPDTQYFGPGTRLTVL.

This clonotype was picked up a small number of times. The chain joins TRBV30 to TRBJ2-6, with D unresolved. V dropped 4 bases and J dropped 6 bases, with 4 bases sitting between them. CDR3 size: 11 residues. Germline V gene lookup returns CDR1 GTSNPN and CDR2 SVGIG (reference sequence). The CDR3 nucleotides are TGTGCCTGGACTGCGGCCAACGTCCTGACTTTC. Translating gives CAWTAANVLTF.

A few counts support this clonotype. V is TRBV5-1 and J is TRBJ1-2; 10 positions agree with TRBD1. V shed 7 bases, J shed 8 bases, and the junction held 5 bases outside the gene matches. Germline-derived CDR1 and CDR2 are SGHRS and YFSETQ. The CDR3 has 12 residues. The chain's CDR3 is CASGGQGRGYTF. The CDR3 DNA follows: TGCGCCAGCGGGGGACAGGGGCGCGGCTACACCTTC.

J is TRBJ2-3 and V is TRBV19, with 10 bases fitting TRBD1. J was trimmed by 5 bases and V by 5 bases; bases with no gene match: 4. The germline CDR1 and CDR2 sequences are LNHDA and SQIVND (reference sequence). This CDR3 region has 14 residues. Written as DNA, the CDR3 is TGTGCCAGTAGTCTCCGGGACAGGGGAGATACGCAGTATTTT. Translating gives CASSLRDRGDTQYF.

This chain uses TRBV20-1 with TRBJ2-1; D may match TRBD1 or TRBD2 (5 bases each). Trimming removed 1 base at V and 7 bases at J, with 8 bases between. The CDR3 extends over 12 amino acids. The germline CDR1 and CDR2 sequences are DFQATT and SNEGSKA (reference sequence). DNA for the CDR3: TGCAGTGCTAGAGGTGGGGGAAATGAGCAGTTCTTC. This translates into CSARGGGNEQFF.